The 31 T cell receptor beta chains below come from one sample, sequenced in a study of OX40 agonist ivuxolimab in advanced cancers. Libraries were prepared through the immunoSEQ multiplex PCR assay. Sourced from immuneACCESS, this table was stored by TCRdb with only in-frame sequences that have V and J called. A share of the clones is absent; for the studies checked, an unresolved V gene accounts for under half, and the remainder has no known explanation. Here the sample has 25,000 to 30,000 clones; approximately 86% occur a single time. Clones ranked in the top ten supply roughly 19% of the sample. Here the sequenced sample was CD4+ or CD8+ T cells sorted from blood, taken in a trial of the OX40 agonist ivuxolimab. Receptors originate from an adult with an advanced solid tumor such as melanoma, head and neck, liver or kidney cancer.

The rearrangement links TRBV9 to TRBJ2-7; the D is unclear. Per the germline V gene, CDR1 is SGDLS and CDR2 is YYNGEE. The CDR3 has 15 amino acids. Deletions cut 0 bases from V and 3 bases from J, with 13 bases between. The CDR3 spells CASSVAGAPIYEQYF. The CDR3 region has the DNA TGTGCCAGCAGCGTAGCCGGAGCCCCCATCTACGAGCAGTACTTC. The variable domain in full, completed from reference TRBV9 and TRBJ2-7, reads DSGVTQTPKHLITATGQRVTLRCSPRSGDLSVYWYQQSLDQGLQFLIQYYNGEERAKGNILERFSAQQFPDLHSELNLSSLELGDSALYFCASSVAGAPIYEQYFGPGTRLTVT.

V and J are TRBV28 and TRBJ1-5; tentatively, D is TRBD1 (5 bases). Germline-derived CDR1 and CDR2 are MDHEN and SYDVKM. CDR3 size: 15 residues. Trimming left V 7 bases short and J 4 bases short, with 17 bases between. The CDR3 here is CASNVGGVRNQPQHF. The DNA of the CDR3 is TGTGCCAGCAACGTTGGGGGGGTACGGAATCAGCCCCAGCATTTT.

This clone turned up a few times. This chain links TRBV6-5 with TRBJ2-7; the match to TRBD1 covers 8 bases. Germline-derived CDR1 and CDR2 are MNHEY and SVGAGI. This CDR3 has 14 residues. V lost 2 bases to trimming and J lost 2 bases; unmatched junction nucleotides: 2. Written as DNA, the CDR3 is TGTGCCAGCAGTTACGCAGGGGGCCCCTACGAGCAGTACTTC. Translated, it gives CASSYAGGPYEQYF.

As to this clone: Other DNA sequences of this sample code for an identical CDR3. This rearrangement joins TRBV27 to TRBJ2-3, with D maybe TRBD1 (5 bases). CDR1 is MNHEY and CDR2 is SMNVEV in the germline V gene (reference sequence). Trimming left V 9 bases short and J 4 bases short, with 23 bases between. The CDR3 runs 16 residues. The CDR3 DNA is TGTGCCAGTCACAGGTCCCCCGGAACAGGAGCAGATACGCAGTATTTT. Amino acid sequence: CASHRSPGTGADTQYF.

This chain links TRBV6-5 with TRBJ2-2; D gene unclear. There are 14 residues in the CDR3. V was cut by 6 bases and J by 1 base, with 9 bases left in between. Germline V gene data show CDR1 as MNHEY and CDR2 as SVGAGI. The DNA for the CDR3 is TGTGCCAGCAGCTCCGGGTTGAACACCGGGGAGCTGTTTTTT. It translates to CASSSGLNTGELFF.

The chain recombines TRBV6-7 with TRBJ2-7; either TRBD1 or TRBD2 may fit D (5 bases each). TRBV6-7 is an ORF; its function is uncertain. Trimming removed 6 bases at V and 4 bases at J, with 22 bases between. This CDR3 is 16 amino acids long. The CDR3 reads CASRKPGRQSLYEQYF. The DNA of the CDR3 is TGTGCCAGCAGGAAACCGGGACGTCAATCCCTATACGAGCAGTACTTC.

This clone showed up just once. The chain combines TRBV7-9 with TRBJ2-2; D may be TRBD2 (6 bases). The CDR3 has 15 amino acids. V was trimmed by 5 bases and J by 6 bases, leaving 16 bases between them. Germline assignment: CDR1 SEHNR and CDR2 FQNEAQ (reference sequence). CDR3 nucleotides: TGTGCCAGCAGCCCCCTTCGGGGGTTTGCCGGGGAGCTGTTTTTT. This sequence encodes CASSPLRGFAGELFF.

This chain connects TRBV7-6 to TRBJ2-3; 11 bases fit TRBD2. CDR3 size: 16 residues. J gave up 4 bases and V 4 bases, and 7 bases lay outside the gene matches. Germline CDR1 SGHVS, CDR2 FNYEAQ. The DNA of the CDR3 is TGTGCCAGCAGCTCGGGACTAGCGGTTGGCGCAGATACGCAGTATTTT. It yields the protein CASSSGLAVGADTQYF.

The chain combines TRBV19 with TRBJ2-2; possible D gene TRBD2, 5 bases. CDR3 size: 12 residues. V lost 11 bases and J lost 6, with 13 bases in between. Germline loops: CDR1 LNHDA, CDR2 SQIVND (reference sequence). Here the CDR3 DNA reads TGTGCCCGAAGCGGACGGGCCGGGGAGCTGTTTTTT. This sequence encodes CARSGRAGELFF.

V usage is TRBV7-9 and J usage is TRBJ2-7, with TRBD1 matching 9 bases. The V gene end was trimmed by 4 bases and the J gene end by 4 bases; junction bases not matched to a gene: 14. Per germline, CDR1 SEHNR and CDR2 FQNEAQ (reference sequence). The CDR3 runs 17 residues. CDR3 amino acids: CASSSEIYRGRGYEQYF. The CDR3 DNA reads TGTGCCAGCAGCTCCGAGATTTACAGGGGGCGAGGGTACGAGCAGTACTTC.

This chain links TRBV4-2 with TRBJ1-2; D is possibly TRBD1 (6 bases). CDR3 length: 17 amino acids. The germline V gene encodes CDR1 LGHNA and CDR2 YNFKEQ. V gave up 4 bases and J gave up 1 base, with 19 bases separating them. CDR3 nucleotides: TGTGCCAGCAGCCCCACCGTCCGCTTGGACAGTAACTATGGCTACACCTTC. Its protein product is CASSPTVRLDSNYGYTF.

The gene calls are TRBV2 and TRBJ2-6; D is perhaps TRBD2 (5 bases). This CDR3 comprises 16 residues. Germline V CDR1 and CDR2: SNHLY, FYNNEI. V shed 6 bases and J shed 0 bases, with 12 bases lying between them. The CDR3 reads CASSIGLISGANVLTF. The CDR3 DNA follows: TGTGCCAGCAGCATCGGACTGATCTCTGGGGCCAACGTCCTGACTTTC.

The chain carries TRBV10-1 and TRBJ1-1; 7 positions agree with TRBD1. The ends lost 6 bases at V and 3 bases at J; junction bases unmatched: 4. The germline V gene has CDR1 WNHNN and CDR2 SYGVQD (reference sequence). This CDR3 has 13 residues. The CDR3 here is CASSHQGDTEAFF. DNA for the CDR3: TGCGCCAGCAGCCACCAGGGGGACACTGAAGCTTTCTTT.

Only one count was recorded for this clone. J is TRBJ2-5 and V is TRBV28; 10 bases align to TRBD2. The junction had 8 bases not matched to a gene; V was cut back by 7 bases and J by 3 bases. Germline V CDR1 and CDR2: MDHEN, SYDVKM. The CDR3 has 15 residues. The CDR3 here is CASMEPSGGKETQYF. The CDR3 DNA follows: TGTGCCAGCATGGAGCCTAGCGGGGGAAAAGAGACCCAGTACTTC. The full variable domain, in which reference TRBV28 and TRBJ2-5 provide the parts outside the CDR3, is DVKVTQSSRYLVKRTGEKVFLECVQDMDHENMFWYRQDPGLGLRLIYFSYDVKMKEKGDIPEGYSVSREKKERFSLILESASTNQTSMYLCASMEPSGGKETQYFGPGTRLLVL.

This clone was counted between two and nine times. V and J are TRBV28 and TRBJ2-7; D is unclear. Germline CDR1 reads MDHEN; CDR2 reads SYDVKM. CDR3 length: 13 residues. The V gene lost 5 bases and the J gene lost 5 bases, with 13 bases spanning the gap. CDR3 DNA: TGTGCCAGCAGTCTGGAAAGGTGGAACGAGCAGTACTTC. Translated: CASSLERWNEQYF.

This chain uses TRBV27 with TRBJ2-2; D is possibly TRBD1 or TRBD2 (6 bases each). The V and J ends lost 3 bases and 3 bases respectively, with 20 bases between them. The length of the CDR3 is 18 residues. Germline lookup yields CDR1 MNHEY and CDR2 SMNVEV (reference sequence). The chain's CDR3 is CASSLRGAGPLHTGELFF. The DNA for the CDR3 is TGTGCCAGCAGTTTGAGGGGGGCGGGACCCCTCCACACCGGGGAGCTGTTTTTT.

The rearrangement uses TRBV10-2 and TRBJ1-4; D call uncertain. The CDR3 sequence is 15 residues long. Germline assignment: CDR1 WSHSY and CDR2 SAAADI. Trimming stripped 0 bases from V and 7 bases from J, with 12 bases between. The CDR3 loop is CASSESAGLPEKLFF. CDR3 sequence (DNA): TGCGCCAGCAGTGAGTCCGCTGGGCTTCCTGAAAAACTGTTTTTT.

This chain connects TRBV11-3 to TRBJ2-7; the D is unclear. Germline CDR1 is SGHNT and CDR2 is YENEEA. V was clipped by 3 bases and J by 3 bases, with 12 bases between them. The CDR3 loop spans 14 amino acids. CDR3 in amino acids: CASSFSGGLYEQYF. CDR3 sequence (DNA): TGTGCCAGCAGCTTCTCTGGTGGCCTCTACGAGCAGTACTTC.

This clone was seen a handful of times. The chain links TRBV7-9 to TRBJ1-1, with no clear D. The V and J ends lost 8 bases and 2 bases respectively, with 9 bases between them. This CDR3 is 12 amino acids long. Germline-derived CDR1 and CDR2 are SEHNR and FQNEAQ (reference sequence). CDR3 residues: CASCNDNTEAFF. CDR3 sequence (DNA): TGTGCCAGCTGTAACGACAACACTGAAGCTTTCTTT.

This clone is medium-sized. The genes are TRBV6-5 and TRBJ1-1; D gene unclear. V was shortened by 0 bases and J by 4 bases, with 6 bases between the two germline ends. This CDR3 comprises 13 residues. CDR1 MNHEY and CDR2 SVGAGI come from the germline V gene. The CDR3 loop reads CASSYSWGTEAFF. CDR3 nucleotide sequence: TGTGCCAGCAGTTACTCATGGGGCACTGAAGCTTTCTTT.

The V and J genes are TRBV2 and TRBJ1-2; the D is unclear. V was shortened by 2 bases and J by 0 bases, with 10 bases between the two germline ends. Germline V CDR1 and CDR2: SNHLY, FYNNEI. The CDR3 is 15 amino acids. The CDR3 is CASSERGFTNYGYTF. The CDR3 DNA reads as TGTGCCAGCAGTGAACGCGGGTTTACTAACTATGGCTACACCTTC.

This sequence joins TRBV18 and TRBJ1-1, with 9 bases aligning to TRBD1. CDR1 and CDR2 (germline): KGHSH, LQKENI. Trimming took 0 bases from V and 5 from J; bases not matched to a gene: 1. This CDR3 contains 14 residues. This CDR3 is CASSPPGQGTEAFF. The CDR3 nucleotides read TGTGCCAGCTCACCACCGGGACAGGGTACTGAAGCTTTCTTT. The full variable domain, in which reference TRBV18 and TRBJ1-1 provide the parts outside the CDR3, is NAGVMQNPRHLVRRRGQEARLRCSPMKGHSHVYWYRQLPEEGLKFMVYLQKENIIDESGMPKERFSAEFPKEGPSILRIQQVVRGDSAAYFCASSPPGQGTEAFFGQGTRLTVV.

This chain joins TRBV5-6 and TRBJ2-2; D not certain. CDR3 size: 13 residues. Trimming stripped 1 base from V and 3 bases from J, with 4 bases between. The germline V gene encodes CDR1 SGHDT and CDR2 YYEEEE. The CDR3 bases are TGTGCCAGCAGCTTGCCAGACACCGGGGAGCTGTTTTTT. It encodes CASSLPDTGELFF. Looking up the rest from reference TRBV5-6 and TRBJ2-2 gives the full variable domain: DAGVTQSPTHLIKTRGQQVTLRCSPKSGHDTVSWYQQALGQGPQFIFQYYEEEERQRGNFPDRFSGHQFPNYSSELNVNALLLGDSALYLCASSLPDTGELFFGEGSRLTVL.

This chain connects TRBV6-5 to TRBJ2-5; D is ambiguous. CDR3 size: 14 residues. Deletions cut 0 bases from V and 4 bases from J, with 9 bases between. The V gene's germline CDR1 is MNHEY and CDR2 SVGAGI. CDR3 residues: CASSYSSGLETQYF. The CDR3 nucleotides read TGTGCCAGCAGTTACTCGTCCGGGTTAGAGACCCAGTACTTC.

Here the CDR3 reads CASSRLGSYNSPLHF. Here the CDR3 DNA reads TGTGCCAGCAGCCGTCTAGGCAGTTATAATTCACCCCTCCACTTT. The rearrangement uses TRBV7-2 and TRBJ1-6, with D unclear. Germline assignment: CDR1 SGHTA and CDR2 FQGNSA. The CDR3 length is 15 residues. Deletions cut 5 bases from V and 4 bases from J, with 12 bases between.

This sequence joins TRBV4-3 and TRBJ1-2, with 9 bases identical to TRBD1. Losses at the gene ends were 0 bases for V and 4 bases for J; bases not matched to a gene: 3. Germline V gene lookup returns CDR1 LGHNA and CDR2 YSLEER. CDR3 length: 15 amino acids. The CDR3 bases are TGCGCCAGCAGCCAAGAAGAGGGACAGGGCTATGGCTACACCTTC. Its protein product is CASSQEEGQGYGYTF.

The chain has TRBV11-3 and TRBJ2-2, with 13 bases matching TRBD2. The junction had 1 base not matched to a gene; V was cut back by 3 bases and J by 0 bases. Germline loops: CDR1 SGHNT, CDR2 YENEEA. This CDR3 region has 17 residues. The CDR3 sequence is CASSLGLAGTNTGELFF. For the CDR3, the DNA is TGTGCCAGCAGCTTGGGACTAGCGGGGACGAACACCGGGGAGCTGTTTTTT.

The J gene is TRBJ1-4, the V gene TRBV5-1, with D perhaps matching TRBD1 (5 bases). Trimming removed 4 bases at V and 6 bases at J, with 16 bases between. The CDR3 extends over 15 amino acids. The germline V gene encodes CDR1 SGHRS and CDR2 YFSETQ. This CDR3 is CASSPHLDSDEKLFF. The CDR3 nucleotides read TGCGCCAGCAGCCCCCACCTTGACAGCGATGAAAAACTGTTTTTT. Combining the CDR3 with reference TRBV5-1 and TRBJ1-4 gives the whole variable domain KAGVTQTPRYLIKTRGQQVTLSCSPISGHRSVSWYQQTPGQGLQFLFEYFSETQRNKGNFPGRFSGRQFSNSRSEMNVSTLELGDSALYLCASSPHLDSDEKLFFGSGTQLSVL.

In this sample, this clone turned up once. The chain recombines TRBV13 with TRBJ2-2; D ambiguous. Germline CDR1 PRHDT, CDR2 FYEKMQ (reference sequence). V was trimmed by 4 bases and J by 5 bases, leaving 5 bases between them. CDR3 length equals 12 residues. CDR3 protein: CASSSLTGELFF. CDR3 sequence (DNA): TGTGCCAGCAGCTCCTTGACCGGGGAGCTGTTTTTT.

V gene TRBV28 combines with J gene TRBJ2-7; 11 bases map to TRBD1. Germline loops: CDR1 MDHEN, CDR2 SYDVKM. V was pared by 7 bases and J by 9 bases, with 11 bases of the junction left unmatched. This CDR3 region has 14 residues. In DNA form, the CDR3 reads TGTGCCAGCACTCGGACAGGGGGCGTGGGCAGGCAGTACTTC. The encoded protein is CASTRTGGVGRQYF.

This clone appeared a single time. The V gene is TRBV28, the J gene TRBJ2-1; a weak D match, TRBD2 (6 bases). Trimming pared 1 base from V and 0 bases from J, leaving 28 bases between. Germline loops: CDR1 MDHEN, CDR2 SYDVKM. The CDR3 has 22 amino acids. CDR3 DNA: TGTGCCAGCAGTTTATACAGCTATAGCGCGGGACTGCGTTATAGCTCCTACAATGAGCAGTTCTTC. Protein sequence: CASSLYSYSAGLRYSSYNEQFF.